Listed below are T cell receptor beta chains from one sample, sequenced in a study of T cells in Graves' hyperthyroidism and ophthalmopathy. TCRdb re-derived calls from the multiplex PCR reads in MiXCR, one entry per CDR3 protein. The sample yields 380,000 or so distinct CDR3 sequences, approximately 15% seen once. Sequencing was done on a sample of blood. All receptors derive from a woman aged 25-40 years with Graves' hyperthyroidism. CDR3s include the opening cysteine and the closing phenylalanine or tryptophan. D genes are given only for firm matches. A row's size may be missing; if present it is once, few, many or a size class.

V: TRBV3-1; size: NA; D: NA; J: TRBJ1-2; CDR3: CASSQVIRANYGYTF; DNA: TGTGCCAGCAGCCAAGTGATTAGAGCTAACTATGGCTACACCTTC
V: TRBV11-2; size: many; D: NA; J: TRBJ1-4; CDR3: CASSLSREVEKLFF; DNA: TGTGCCAGCAGCTTATCCAGGGAGGTTGAAAAACTGTTTTTT
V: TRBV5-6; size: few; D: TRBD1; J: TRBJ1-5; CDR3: CASSDSGGSQPQHF; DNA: TGTGCCAGCAGCGATTCAGGGGGCAGTCAGCCCCAGCATTTT
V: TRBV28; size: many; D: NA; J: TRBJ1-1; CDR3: CASSPHRRNTEAFF; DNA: TGTGCCAGCAGTCCGCATCGGCGGAACACTGAAGCTTTCTTT
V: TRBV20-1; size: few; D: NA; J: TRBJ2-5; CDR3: CSTSPPQETQYF; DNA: TGCAGTACTAGTCCCCCCCAAGAGACCCAGTACTTC
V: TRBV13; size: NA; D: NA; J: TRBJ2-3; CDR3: CASSLIKEADTQYF; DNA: TGTGCCAGCAGCTTAATCAAAGAAGCGGATACGCAGTATTTT
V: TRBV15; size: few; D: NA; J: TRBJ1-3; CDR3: CATSRNRNGNTIYF; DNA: TGTGCCACCAGCCGAAACCGGAATGGAAACACCATATATTTT
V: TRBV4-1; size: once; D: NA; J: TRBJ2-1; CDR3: CASSQDFRGEQFF; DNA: TGCGCCAGCAGCCAAGATTTCAGGGGTGAGCAGTTCTTC
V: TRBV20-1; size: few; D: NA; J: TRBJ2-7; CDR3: CSALQGQSYEQYF; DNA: TGCAGTGCTTTGCAGGGCCAGTCCTACGAGCAGTACTTC
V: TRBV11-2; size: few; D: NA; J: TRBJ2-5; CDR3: CASSSPFLATKVGKTQCF; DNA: TGTGCCAGCAGCTCGCCATTTCTAGCGACAAAGGTGGGGAAGACCCAGTGCTTC
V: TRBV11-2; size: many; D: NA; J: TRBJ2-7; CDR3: CASSISRATDEQYF; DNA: TGTGCCAGCAGCATAAGCAGGGCTACCGACGAGCAGTACTTC
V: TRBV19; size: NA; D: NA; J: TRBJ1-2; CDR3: CASRGKEGRPLSGGYTF; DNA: TGTGCCAGTAGGGGGAAAGAGGGGCGTCCGCTATCTGGTGGCTACACCTTC
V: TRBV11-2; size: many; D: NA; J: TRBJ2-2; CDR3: CASSLGALDSTGELFF; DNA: TGTGCCAGCAGCTTAGGTGCTCTGGATAGCACCGGGGAGCTGTTTTTT
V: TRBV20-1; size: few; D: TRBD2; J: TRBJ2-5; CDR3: CSARGPPSGGLRETQYF; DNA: TGCAGTGCTAGAGGGCCCCCTTCCGGGGGGTTGCGGGAGACCCAGTACTTC
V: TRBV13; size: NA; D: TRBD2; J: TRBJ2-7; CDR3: CASSSGLAGAYEQYF; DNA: TGTGCCAGCAGCTCGGGACTAGCGGGTGCCTACGAGCAGTACTTC
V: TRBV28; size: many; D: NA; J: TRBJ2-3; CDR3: CASAEGPADTQYF; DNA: TGTGCCAGCGCGGAGGGCCCGGCAGATACGCAGTATTTT
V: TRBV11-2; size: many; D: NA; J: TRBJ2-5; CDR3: CASSLLGLTQYF; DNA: TGTGCCAGCAGCTTACTGGGCCTGACCCAGTACTTC
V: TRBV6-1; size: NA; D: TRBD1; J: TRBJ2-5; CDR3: CASAQGAIAETQYF; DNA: TGTGCCAGCGCGCAGGGGGCGATAGCAGAGACCCAGTACTTC
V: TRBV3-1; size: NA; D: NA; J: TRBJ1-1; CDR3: CASSQRDGGEAFF; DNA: TGTGCCAGCAGCCAACGGGACGGCGGTGAAGCTTTCTTT
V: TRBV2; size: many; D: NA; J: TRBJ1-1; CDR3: CASFLDLNTEAFF; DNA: TGTGCCAGCTTTCTGGACTTGAACACTGAAGCTTTCTTT
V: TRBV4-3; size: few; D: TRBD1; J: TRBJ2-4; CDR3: CASSQGTGRIQYF; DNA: TGCGCCAGCAGCCAAGGGACAGGGCGCATTCAGTACTTC
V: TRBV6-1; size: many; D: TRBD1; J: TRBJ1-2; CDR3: CASDTGVGGYTF; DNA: TGTGCCAGCGATACAGGGGTCGGAGGCTACACCTTC
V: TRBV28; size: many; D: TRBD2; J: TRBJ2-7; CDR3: CASTLSGSSGEQYF; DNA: TGTGCCAGCACCCTCAGCGGGAGTTCGGGCGAGCAGTACTTC
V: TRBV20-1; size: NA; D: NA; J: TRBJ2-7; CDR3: CSASQGSAHEQYF; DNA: TGCAGTGCCTCTCAGGGATCGGCGCACGAGCAGTACTTC
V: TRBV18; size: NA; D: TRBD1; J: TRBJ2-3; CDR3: CASSPFGQGAIKDTQYF; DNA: TGTGCCAGCTCACCATTTGGCCAGGGGGCGATCAAAGATACGCAGTATTTT
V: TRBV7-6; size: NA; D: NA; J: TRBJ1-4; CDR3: CASSTTANEKLFF; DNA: TGTGCCAGCAGCACCACGGCTAATGAAAAACTGTTTTTT
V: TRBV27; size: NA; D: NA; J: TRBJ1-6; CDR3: CASSLDRFYNSPLHF; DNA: TGTGCCAGCAGTTTAGACAGATTTTATAATTCACCCCTCCACTTT
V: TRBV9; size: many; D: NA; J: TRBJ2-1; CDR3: CASSSLDYNEQFF; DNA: TGTGCCAGCAGCTCGTTGGACTACAATGAGCAGTTCTTC
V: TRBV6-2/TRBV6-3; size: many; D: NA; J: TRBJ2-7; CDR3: CASSSPRSQGSYEQYF; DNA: TGTGCCAGCAGTTCCCCCCGGAGCCAGGGAAGCTACGAGCAGTACTTC
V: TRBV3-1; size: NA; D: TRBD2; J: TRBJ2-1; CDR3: CASSQVLAAYNEQFF; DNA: TGTGCCAGCAGCCAAGTTCTAGCGGCTTACAATGAGCAGTTCTTC
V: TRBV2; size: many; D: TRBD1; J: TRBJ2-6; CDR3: CASHSTQGWGANVLTF; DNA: TGTGCCAGCCATTCCACACAGGGGTGGGGGGCCAACGTCCTGACTTTC
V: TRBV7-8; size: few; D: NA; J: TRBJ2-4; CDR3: CASSLEGFSVLAKNIQYF; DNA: TGTGCCAGCAGCTTAGAAGGTTTTTCGGTCCTAGCCAAAAACATTCAGTACTTC
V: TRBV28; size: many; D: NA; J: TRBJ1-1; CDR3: CASSLLTMNTEAFF; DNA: TGTGCCAGCAGTCTACTCACCATGAACACTGAAGCTTTCTTT
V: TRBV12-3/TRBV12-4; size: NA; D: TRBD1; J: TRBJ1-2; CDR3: CASSIRTGTDGYTF; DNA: TGTGCCAGCAGTATACGGACAGGGACTGATGGCTACACCTTC
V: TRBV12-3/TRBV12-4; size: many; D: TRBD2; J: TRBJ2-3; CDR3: CASSLPRTSGRSDTQYF; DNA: TGTGCCAGCAGTTTACCCCGGACTAGCGGGAGATCCGATACGCAGTATTTT
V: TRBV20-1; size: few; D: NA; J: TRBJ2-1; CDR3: CSARVGPINEQFF; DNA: TGCAGTGCTAGAGTAGGCCCAATCAATGAGCAGTTCTTC
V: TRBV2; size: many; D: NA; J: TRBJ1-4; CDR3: CASSGRHGEKLFF; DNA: TGTGCCAGCAGTGGGAGGCATGGGGAAAAACTGTTTTTT
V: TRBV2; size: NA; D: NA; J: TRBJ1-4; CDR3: CASSSGSAGEKLFF; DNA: TGTGCCAGCAGTTCAGGGTCCGCGGGTGAAAAACTGTTTTTT
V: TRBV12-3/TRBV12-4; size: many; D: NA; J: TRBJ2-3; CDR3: CASSSNREPQYF; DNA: TGTGCCAGCAGTTCAAATCGGGAACCTCAGTATTTT
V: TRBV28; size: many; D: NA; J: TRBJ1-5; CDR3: CASSPQGGGGYSNQPQHF; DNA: TGTGCCAGCAGCCCTCAGGGCGGTGGGGGTTATAGCAATCAGCCCCAGCATTTT
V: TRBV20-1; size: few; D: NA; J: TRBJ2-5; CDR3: CSALKLPGETQYF; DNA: TGCAGTGCCCTAAAATTACCTGGGGAGACCCAGTACTTC